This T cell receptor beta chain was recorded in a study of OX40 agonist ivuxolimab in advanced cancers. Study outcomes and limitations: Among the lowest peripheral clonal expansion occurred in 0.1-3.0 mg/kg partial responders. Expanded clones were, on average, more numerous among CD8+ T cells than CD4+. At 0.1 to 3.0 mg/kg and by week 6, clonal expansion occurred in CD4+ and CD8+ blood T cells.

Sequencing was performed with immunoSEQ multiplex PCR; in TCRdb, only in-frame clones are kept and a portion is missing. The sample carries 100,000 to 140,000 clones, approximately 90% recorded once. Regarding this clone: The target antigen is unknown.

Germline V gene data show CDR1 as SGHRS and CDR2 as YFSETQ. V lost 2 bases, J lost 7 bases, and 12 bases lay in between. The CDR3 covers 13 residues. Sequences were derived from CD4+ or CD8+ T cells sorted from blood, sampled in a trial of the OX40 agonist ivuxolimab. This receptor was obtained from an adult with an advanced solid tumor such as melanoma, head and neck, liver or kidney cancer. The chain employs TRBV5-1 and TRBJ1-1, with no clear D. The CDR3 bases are TGCGCCAGCAGCTTAACCCGCGACATTGAAGCTTTCTTT. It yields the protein CASSLTRDIEAFF.